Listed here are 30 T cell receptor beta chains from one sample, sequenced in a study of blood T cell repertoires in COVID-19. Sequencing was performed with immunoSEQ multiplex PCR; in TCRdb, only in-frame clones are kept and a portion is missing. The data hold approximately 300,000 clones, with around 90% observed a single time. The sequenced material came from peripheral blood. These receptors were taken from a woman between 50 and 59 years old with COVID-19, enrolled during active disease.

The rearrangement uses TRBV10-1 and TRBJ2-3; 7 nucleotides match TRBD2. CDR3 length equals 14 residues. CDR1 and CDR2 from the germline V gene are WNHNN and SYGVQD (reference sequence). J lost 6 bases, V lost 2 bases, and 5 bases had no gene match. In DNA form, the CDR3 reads TGCGCCAGCAGTGAGGCGGGGGAATACGATACGCAGTATTTT. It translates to CASSEAGEYDTQYF.

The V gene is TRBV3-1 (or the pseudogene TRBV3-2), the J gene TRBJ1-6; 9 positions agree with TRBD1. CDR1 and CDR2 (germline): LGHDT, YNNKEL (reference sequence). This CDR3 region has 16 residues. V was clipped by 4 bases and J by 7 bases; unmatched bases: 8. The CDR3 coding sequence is TGTGCCAGCAGCCCCCAAACAGGGGGCGCGAATTCACCCCTCCACTTT. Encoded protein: CASSPQTGGANSPLHF.

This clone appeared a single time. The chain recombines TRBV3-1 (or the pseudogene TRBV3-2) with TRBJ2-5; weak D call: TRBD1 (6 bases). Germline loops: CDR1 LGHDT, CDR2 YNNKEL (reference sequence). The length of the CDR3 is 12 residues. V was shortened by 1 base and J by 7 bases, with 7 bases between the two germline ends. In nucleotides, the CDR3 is TGTGCCAGCAGCCAAGGAGGGGGGACCCAGTACTTC. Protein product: CASSQGGGTQYF.

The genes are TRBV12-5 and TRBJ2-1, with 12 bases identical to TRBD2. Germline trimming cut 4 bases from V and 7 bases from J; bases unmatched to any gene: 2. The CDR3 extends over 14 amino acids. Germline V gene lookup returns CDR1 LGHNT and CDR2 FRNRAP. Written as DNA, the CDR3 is TGTGCTAGTGGTTCTAGCGGGAGGGGGAATGAGCAGTTCTTC. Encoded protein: CASGSSGRGNEQFF.

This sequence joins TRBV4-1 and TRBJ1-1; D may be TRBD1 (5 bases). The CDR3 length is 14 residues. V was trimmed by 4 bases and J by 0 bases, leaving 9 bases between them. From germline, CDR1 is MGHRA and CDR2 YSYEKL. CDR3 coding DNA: TGCGCCAGCAGCCTCGGACATTTGAACACTGAAGCTTTCTTT. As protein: CASSLGHLNTEAFF.

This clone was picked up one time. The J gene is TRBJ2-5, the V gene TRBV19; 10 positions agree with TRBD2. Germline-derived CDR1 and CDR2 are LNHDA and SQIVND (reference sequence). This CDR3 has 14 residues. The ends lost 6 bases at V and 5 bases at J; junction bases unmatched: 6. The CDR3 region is CASRPSGSGETQYF. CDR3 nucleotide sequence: TGTGCCAGTAGACCTAGCGGGAGTGGGGAGACCCAGTACTTC.

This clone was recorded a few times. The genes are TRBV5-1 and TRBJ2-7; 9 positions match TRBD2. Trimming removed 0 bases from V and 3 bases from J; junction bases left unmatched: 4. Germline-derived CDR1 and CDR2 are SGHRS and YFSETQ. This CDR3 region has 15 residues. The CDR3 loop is CASSLEASGIYEQYF. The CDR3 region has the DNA TGCGCCAGCAGCTTGGAGGCTAGCGGGATCTACGAGCAGTACTTC.

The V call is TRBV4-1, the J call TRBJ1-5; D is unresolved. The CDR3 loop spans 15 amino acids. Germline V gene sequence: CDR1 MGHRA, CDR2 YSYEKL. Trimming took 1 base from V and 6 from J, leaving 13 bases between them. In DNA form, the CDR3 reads TGCGCCAGCAGCCAAGTACCGGGGAATGGTCAGCCCCAGCATTTT. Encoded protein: CASSQVPGNGQPQHF.

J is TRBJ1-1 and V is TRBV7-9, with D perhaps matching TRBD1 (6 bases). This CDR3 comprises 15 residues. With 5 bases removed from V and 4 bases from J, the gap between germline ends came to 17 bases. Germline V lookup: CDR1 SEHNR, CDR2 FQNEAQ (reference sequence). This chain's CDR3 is CASSIAIGGSTEAFF. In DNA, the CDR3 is TGTGCCAGCAGCATTGCCATAGGGGGTTCCACTGAAGCTTTCTTT.

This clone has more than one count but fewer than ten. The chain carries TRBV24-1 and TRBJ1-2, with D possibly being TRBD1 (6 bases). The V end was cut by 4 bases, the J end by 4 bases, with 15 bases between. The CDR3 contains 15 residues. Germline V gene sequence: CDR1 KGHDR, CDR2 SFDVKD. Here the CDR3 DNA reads TGTGCCACCAGTGACTCGGACAGTGGACTCTATGGCTACACCTTC. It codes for CATSDSDSGLYGYTF.

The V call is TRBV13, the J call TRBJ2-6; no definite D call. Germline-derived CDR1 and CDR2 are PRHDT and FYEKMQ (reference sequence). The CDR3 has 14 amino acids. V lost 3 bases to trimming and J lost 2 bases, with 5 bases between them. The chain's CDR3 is CASSFYAGANVLTF. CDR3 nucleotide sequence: TGTGCCAGCAGCTTCTACGCTGGGGCCAACGTCCTGACTTTC.

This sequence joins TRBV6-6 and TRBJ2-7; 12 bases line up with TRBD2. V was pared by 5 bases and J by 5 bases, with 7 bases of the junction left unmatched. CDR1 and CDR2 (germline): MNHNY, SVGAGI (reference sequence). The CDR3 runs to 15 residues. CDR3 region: CASSIRLAGVHEQYF. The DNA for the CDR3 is TGTGCCAGCAGTATTAGACTAGCGGGAGTTCACGAGCAGTACTTC.

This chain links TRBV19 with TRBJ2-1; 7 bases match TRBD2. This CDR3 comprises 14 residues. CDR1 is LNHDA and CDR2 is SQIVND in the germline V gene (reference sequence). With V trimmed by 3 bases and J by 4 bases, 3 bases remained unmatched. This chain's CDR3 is CASSIPSGYNEQFF. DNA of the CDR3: TGTGCCAGTAGTATCCCTAGCGGTTACAATGAGCAGTTCTTC.

The CDR3, as DNA: TGTGCCAGCAGCCACCGACAGGAACCCGGGGAGCTGTTTTTT. Translating gives CASSHRQEPGELFF. This rearrangement joins TRBV11-3 to TRBJ2-2, with D maybe TRBD1 (6 bases). The CDR3 totals 14 residues. The germline V gene has CDR1 SGHNT and CDR2 YENEEA. Trimming removed 5 bases from V and 6 bases from J, with 13 bases in between.

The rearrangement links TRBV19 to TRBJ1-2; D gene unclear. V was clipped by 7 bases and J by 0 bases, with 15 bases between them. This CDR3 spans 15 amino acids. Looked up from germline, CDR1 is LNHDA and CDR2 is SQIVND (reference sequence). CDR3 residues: CASIPHGEANYGYTF. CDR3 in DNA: TGTGCCAGTATTCCCCACGGAGAGGCTAACTATGGCTACACCTTC. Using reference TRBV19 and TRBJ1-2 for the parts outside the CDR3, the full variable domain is DGGITQSPKYLFRKEGQNVTLSCEQNLNHDAMYWYRQDPGQGLRLIYYSQIVNDFQKGDIAEGYSVSREKKESFPLTVTSAQKNPTAFYLCASIPHGEANYGYTFGSGTRLTVV.

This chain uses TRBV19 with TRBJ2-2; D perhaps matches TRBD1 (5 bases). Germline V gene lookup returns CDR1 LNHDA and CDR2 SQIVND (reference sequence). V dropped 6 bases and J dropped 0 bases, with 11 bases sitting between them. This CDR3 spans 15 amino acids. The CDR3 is CASSLDRPNTGELFF. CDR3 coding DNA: TGTGCCAGTAGCCTCGACAGACCGAACACCGGGGAGCTGTTTTTT.

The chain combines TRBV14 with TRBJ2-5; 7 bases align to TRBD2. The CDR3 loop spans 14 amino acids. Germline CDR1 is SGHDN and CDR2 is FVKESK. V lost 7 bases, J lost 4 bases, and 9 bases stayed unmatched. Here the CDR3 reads CASKGGFAGETQYF. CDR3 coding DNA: TGTGCCAGCAAGGGAGGGTTTGCAGGAGAGACCCAGTACTTC.

CDR3 sequence reads: CASGLGVGELFF. CDR3 bases: TGTGCTAGTGGTTTGGGCGTCGGGGAGCTGTTTTTT. The J gene is TRBJ2-2, the V gene TRBV12-5, with D unresolved. Trimming left V 1 base short and J 7 bases short, with 4 bases between. Germline loops: CDR1 LGHNT, CDR2 FRNRAP. This CDR3 is built from 12 residues. The entire variable domain, with the rest obtained from reference TRBV12-5 and TRBJ2-2, is as follows: DARVTQTPRHKVTEMGQEVTMRCQPILGHNTVFWYRQTMMQGLELLAYFRNRAPLDDSGMPKDRFSAEMPDATLATLKIQPSEPRDSAVYFCASGLGVGELFFGEGSRLTVL.

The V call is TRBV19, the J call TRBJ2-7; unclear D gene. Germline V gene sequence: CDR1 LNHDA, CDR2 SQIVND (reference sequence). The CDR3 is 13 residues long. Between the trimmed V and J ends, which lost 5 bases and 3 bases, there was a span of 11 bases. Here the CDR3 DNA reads TGTGCCAGTAGTTCTCAGCGTTACTACGAGCAGTACTTC. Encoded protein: CASSSQRYYEQYF. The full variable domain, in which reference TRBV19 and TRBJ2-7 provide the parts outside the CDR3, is DGGITQSPKYLFRKEGQNVTLSCEQNLNHDAMYWYRQDPGQGLRLIYYSQIVNDFQKGDIAEGYSVSREKKESFPLTVTSAQKNPTAFYLCASSSQRYYEQYFGPGTRLTVT.

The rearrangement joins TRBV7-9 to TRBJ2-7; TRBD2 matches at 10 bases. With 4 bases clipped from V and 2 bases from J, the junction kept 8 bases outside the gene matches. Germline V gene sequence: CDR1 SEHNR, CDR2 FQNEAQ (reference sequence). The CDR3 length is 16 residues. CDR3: CASSYTGLAVAYEQYF. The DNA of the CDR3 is TGTGCCAGCAGCTACACAGGACTAGCGGTTGCCTACGAGCAGTACTTC.

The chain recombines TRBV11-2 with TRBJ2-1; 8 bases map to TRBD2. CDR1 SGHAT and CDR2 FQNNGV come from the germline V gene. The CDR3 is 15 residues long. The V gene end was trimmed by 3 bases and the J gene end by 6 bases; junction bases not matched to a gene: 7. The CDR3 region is CASSFSGALGNEQFF. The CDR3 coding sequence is TGTGCCAGCAGCTTTAGCGGGGCTCTGGGCAATGAGCAGTTCTTC.

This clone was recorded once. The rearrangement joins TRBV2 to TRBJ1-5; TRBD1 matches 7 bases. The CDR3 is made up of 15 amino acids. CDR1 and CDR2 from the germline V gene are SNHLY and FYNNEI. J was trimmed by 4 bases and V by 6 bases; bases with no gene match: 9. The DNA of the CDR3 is TGTGCCAGCAGGGACTGGGACAGCAGAAATCAGCCCCAGCATTTT. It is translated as CASRDWDSRNQPQHF.

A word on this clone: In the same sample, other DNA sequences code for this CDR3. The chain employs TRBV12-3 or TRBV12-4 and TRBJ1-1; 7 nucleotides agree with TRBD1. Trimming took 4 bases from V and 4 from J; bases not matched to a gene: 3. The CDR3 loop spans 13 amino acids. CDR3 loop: CASSSGGRTEAFF. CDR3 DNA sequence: TGTGCCAGCAGTTCAGGGGGACGCACTGAAGCTTTCTTT.

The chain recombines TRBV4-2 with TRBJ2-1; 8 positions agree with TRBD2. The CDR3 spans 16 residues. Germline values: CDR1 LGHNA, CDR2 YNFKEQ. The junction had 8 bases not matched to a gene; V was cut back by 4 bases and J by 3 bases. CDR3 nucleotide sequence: TGTGCCAGCAGCCGGGATCCCAGCGGGAGCTACAATGAGCAGTTCTTC. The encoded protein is CASSRDPSGSYNEQFF.

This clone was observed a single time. The CDR3 sequence: CASSRSPGQNTEAFF. CDR3 nucleotide sequence: TGTGCCAGCAGCCGATCTCCGGGACAGAACACTGAAGCTTTCTTT. The rearrangement uses TRBV9 and TRBJ1-1; possible D gene TRBD1, 6 bases. The CDR3 length is 15 residues. In germline, CDR1 is SGDLS, CDR2 YYNGEE. The V end was cut by 4 bases, the J end by 1 base, with 14 bases between.

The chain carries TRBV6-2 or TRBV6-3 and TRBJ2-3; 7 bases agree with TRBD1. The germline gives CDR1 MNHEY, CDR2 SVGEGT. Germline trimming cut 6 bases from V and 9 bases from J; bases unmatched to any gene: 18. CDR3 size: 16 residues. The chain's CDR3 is CASSPGQAPPWGTQYF. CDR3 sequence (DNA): TGTGCCAGCAGCCCCGGACAGGCCCCACCTTGGGGCACGCAGTATTTT.

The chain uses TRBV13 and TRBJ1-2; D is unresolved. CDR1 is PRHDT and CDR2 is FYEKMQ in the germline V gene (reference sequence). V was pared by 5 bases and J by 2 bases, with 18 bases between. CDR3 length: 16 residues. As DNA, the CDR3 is TGTGCCAGCAGCCCCTTATATTACGGGGAAAACTATGGCTACACCTTC. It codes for CASSPLYYGENYGYTF. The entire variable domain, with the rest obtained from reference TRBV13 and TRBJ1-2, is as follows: AAGVIQSPRHLIKEKRETATLKCYPIPRHDTVYWYQQGPGQDPQFLISFYEKMQSDKGSIPDRFSAQQFSDYHSELNMSSLELGDSALYFCASSPLYYGENYGYTFGSGTRLTVV.

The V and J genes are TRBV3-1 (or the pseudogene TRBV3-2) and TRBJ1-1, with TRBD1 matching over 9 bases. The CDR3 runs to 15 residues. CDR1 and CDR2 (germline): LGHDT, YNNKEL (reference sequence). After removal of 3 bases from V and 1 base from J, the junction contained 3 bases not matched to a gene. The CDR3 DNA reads TGTGCCAGCAGCCATATGGACAGGGGGAACACTGAAGCTTTCTTT. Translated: CASSHMDRGNTEAFF.

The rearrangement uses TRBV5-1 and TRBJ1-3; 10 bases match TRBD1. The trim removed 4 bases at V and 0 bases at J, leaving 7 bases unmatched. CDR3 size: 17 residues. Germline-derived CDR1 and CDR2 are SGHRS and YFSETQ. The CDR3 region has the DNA TGCGCCAGCAGCCGATTAGGACAGGGGGGCTCTGGAAACACCATATATTTT. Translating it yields CASSRLGQGGSGNTIYF.

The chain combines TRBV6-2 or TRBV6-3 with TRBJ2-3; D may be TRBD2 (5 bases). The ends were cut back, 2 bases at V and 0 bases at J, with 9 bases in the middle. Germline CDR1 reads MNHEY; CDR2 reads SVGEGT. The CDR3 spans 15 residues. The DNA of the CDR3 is TGTGCCAGCAGTTACCAGCGGACTAGCACAGATACGCAGTATTTT. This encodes CASSYQRTSTDTQYF.